The 29 T cell receptor beta chains below were found in one sample sequenced in a study of control samples from healthy donors and cancer patients. The data were produced by immunoSEQ multiplex PCR, yet TCRdb's version contains in-frame clones alone and is incomplete. This sample has 40,000 to 55,000 clones, with around 90% found just once. Specimen: PBMCs. These receptors came from a middle-aged woman with head and neck cancer.

The V and J genes are TRBV7-2 and TRBJ1-2, with unresolved D. This CDR3 is built from 14 residues. Germline CDR1 reads SGHTA; CDR2 reads FQGNSA. The V end was cut by 3 bases, the J end by 4 bases, with 12 bases between. In DNA form, the CDR3 reads TGTGCCAGCAGCTTCGAGACGAGGCTCTATGGCTACACCTTC. This gives the protein CASSFETRLYGYTF. Supplemented by reference TRBV7-2 and TRBJ1-2, the full variable domain reads GAGVSQSPSNKVTEKGKDVELRCDPISGHTALYWYRQSLGQGLEFLIYFQGNSAPDKSGLPSDRFSAERTGGSVSTLTIQRTQQEDSAVYLCASSFETRLYGYTFGSGTRLTVV.

The chain joins TRBV15 to TRBJ1-1; D is unclear. Trimming took 6 bases from V and 0 from J, leaving 8 bases between them. The CDR3 loop spans 13 amino acids. Germline CDR1 is LNHNV and CDR2 is YYDKDF (reference sequence). This chain's CDR3 is CATSRTVNTEAFF. The CDR3, as DNA: TGTGCCACCAGTCGAACAGTGAACACTGAAGCTTTCTTT.

In this sample, this clone turned up once. V usage is TRBV7-2 and J usage is TRBJ2-7, with TRBD1 matching over 7 bases. The V gene's germline CDR1 is SGHTA and CDR2 FQGNSA. Germline trimming cut 5 bases from V and 3 bases from J; bases unmatched to any gene: 7. CDR3 length equals 14 residues. The CDR3: CASSADRISYEQYF. The CDR3 region has the DNA TGTGCCAGCAGCGCGGACAGGATTAGCTACGAGCAGTACTTC.

V and J are TRBV6-5 and TRBJ1-6, with 7 positions matching TRBD1. The CDR3 is 14 amino acids. J gave up 14 bases and V 5 bases, and 12 bases lay outside the gene matches. CDR1 MNHEY and CDR2 SVGAGI come from the germline V gene. Written as DNA, the CDR3 is TGTGCCAGCAGTCCGGGACAGTTTGTTTCGGCCCTCCACTTT. Encoded protein: CASSPGQFVSALHF.

The CDR3 nucleotides are TGTGCCAGCAGCCGTTCTGGGGGGACCGGGGAGCTGTTTTTT. This codes for CASSRSGGTGELFF. The chain carries TRBV14 and TRBJ2-2; D is possibly TRBD2 (6 bases). Germline assignment: CDR1 SGHDN and CDR2 FVKESK. CDR3 length equals 14 residues. Between the trimmed V and J ends, which lost 4 bases and 5 bases, there was a span of 11 bases.

The chain combines TRBV18 with TRBJ2-7, with 13 bases identical to TRBD2. CDR1 and CDR2 (germline): KGHSH, LQKENI. V was clipped by 11 bases and J by 8 bases; unmatched bases: 15. The CDR3 is made up of 15 amino acids. CDR3: CAGIGGLAGDSKQYF. The CDR3 region has the DNA TGTGCCGGGATTGGTGGACTAGCGGGGGACAGCAAGCAGTACTTC.

V is TRBV11-2 and J is TRBJ1-1; D is undetermined. CDR1 and CDR2 from the germline V gene are SGHAT and FQNNGV. Between the trimmed V and J ends, which lost 5 bases and 6 bases, there was a span of 25 bases. The CDR3 is made up of 17 amino acids. CDR3 sequence reads: CASSGIWPRIGRAEAFF. CDR3 sequence (DNA): TGTGCCAGCAGCGGGATATGGCCTCGGATCGGAAGGGCTGAAGCTTTCTTT.

This chain uses TRBV19 with TRBJ1-2; TRBD1 agrees at 8 bases. This CDR3 is 11 amino acids long. Germline V gene lookup returns CDR1 LNHDA and CDR2 SQIVND (reference sequence). J was trimmed by 13 bases and V by 4 bases; bases with no gene match: 5. CDR3 protein: CASSTGGRSTF. The CDR3 DNA is TGTGCCAGTAGTACAGGGGGCAGGAGCACCTTC. Full variable domain (rest looked up from reference TRBV19 and TRBJ1-2): DGGITQSPKYLFRKEGQNVTLSCEQNLNHDAMYWYRQDPGQGLRLIYYSQIVNDFQKGDIAEGYSVSREKKESFPLTVTSAQKNPTAFYLCASSTGGRSTFGSGTRLTVV.

This rearrangement joins TRBV11-2 to TRBJ2-2; D may be TRBD1 (6 bases). Trimming shortened V by 0 bases and J by 5 bases, and 7 bases separated the two germline ends. Germline CDR1 and CDR2: SGHAT and FQNNGV. This CDR3 is 14 amino acids long. The chain's CDR3 is CASSLEGGTGELFF. CDR3 in DNA: TGTGCCAGCAGCTTAGAAGGGGGTACCGGGGAGCTGTTTTTT.

DNA for the CDR3: TGCAGTGCTAGAGATGGCTACGAGCAGTACTTC. It yields the protein CSARDGYEQYF. V and J are TRBV20-1 and TRBJ2-7; unclear D gene. CDR1 is DFQATT and CDR2 is SNEGSKA in the germline V gene (reference sequence). The CDR3 loop spans 11 amino acids. With 0 bases removed from V and 3 bases from J, the gap between germline ends came to 3 bases.

The gene calls are TRBV5-4 and TRBJ2-1; the match to TRBD2 covers 12 bases. Germline V CDR1 and CDR2: SGHNT, YYREEE (reference sequence). The CDR3 sequence is 17 residues long. V was pared by 4 bases and J by 9 bases, with 14 bases of the junction left unmatched. The CDR3 protein is CASSLRRLAGGRGEQFF. CDR3 DNA: TGTGCCAGCAGCCTCCGGCGGCTAGCGGGAGGGAGGGGTGAGCAGTTCTTC. Variable domain in full (rest from reference TRBV5-4 and TRBJ2-1): ETGVTQSPTHLIKTRGQQVTLRCSSQSGHNTVSWYQQALGQGPQFIFQYYREEENGRGNFPPRFSGLQFPNYSSELNVNALELDDSALYLCASSLRRLAGGRGEQFFGPGTRLTVL.

The CDR3 region is CASSRDRGNSPLHF. CDR3 nucleotide sequence: TGTGCCAGCAGCCGGGACAGGGGAAATTCACCCCTCCACTTT. The chain is built from TRBV5-4 and TRBJ1-6; 10 bases align to TRBD1. Germline V lookup: CDR1 SGHNT, CDR2 YYREEE (reference sequence). With V trimmed by 4 bases and J by 7 bases, 2 bases remained unmatched. CDR3 length equals 14 residues.

The V gene is TRBV11-2, the J gene TRBJ2-7, with 8 nucleotides matching TRBD1. With V trimmed by 4 bases and J by 5 bases, 13 bases remained unmatched. Germline V gene sequence: CDR1 SGHAT, CDR2 FQNNGV. The CDR3 spans 16 residues. The CDR3 loop reads CASSSRYGTGDHEQYF. The CDR3 region has the DNA TGTGCCAGCAGCTCGCGGTACGGGACAGGTGACCACGAGCAGTACTTC.

CDR3 DNA: TGTGCCAGTAGGGCGAGGAGGGATCAGCCCCAGCATTTT. Translated, it gives CASRARRDQPQHF. The chain couples TRBV19 to TRBJ1-5, with D uncertain. V gave up 6 bases and J gave up 5 bases, with 11 bases separating them. The CDR3 contains 13 residues. From germline, CDR1 is LNHDA and CDR2 SQIVND (reference sequence).

The chain recombines TRBV27 with TRBJ2-7; TRBD2 aligns across 9 bases. The J segment lost 4 bases and the V segment lost 2 bases, leaving 3 bases of the junction unmatched. The CDR3 sequence is 14 residues long. Germline V gives CDR1 MNHEY, CDR2 SMNVEV (reference sequence). The CDR3 bases are TGTGCCAGCAGTTTACAACTAGCGGGTTACGAGCAGTACTTC. Its translation: CASSLQLAGYEQYF.

The chain employs TRBV21-1 and TRBJ2-1; the table's D call, TRBD2, was not checked against the DNA. TRBV21-1 is recorded as a pseudogene. The CDR3 runs to 18 residues. As DNA, the CDR3 is TGTGCCAGTACGGGACTAGCGGCCTACGGCCGGAGGTCCAATGAGCAGTTCTTC. Translating it yields CASTGLAAYGRRSNEQFF.

The chain carries TRBV5-4 and TRBJ2-1, with 12 positions matching TRBD1. Germline lookup yields CDR1 SGHNT and CDR2 YYREEE (reference sequence). CDR3 size: 15 residues. The junction had 7 bases not matched to a gene; V was cut back by 4 bases and J by 8 bases. CDR3 protein: CASSEAGTGGYEQFF. In DNA, the CDR3 is TGTGCCAGCAGCGAAGCCGGGACAGGGGGCTATGAGCAGTTCTTC.

This clone was detected a few times. The chain uses TRBV18 and TRBJ2-2; D not resolved. Trimming cost V 6 bases and J 7 bases, with 9 bases left between them. Germline V gives CDR1 KGHSH, CDR2 LQKENI. The CDR3 runs to 12 residues. CDR3 DNA: TGTGCCAGCTCTCCCGCCGACGGGGAGCTGTTTTTT. Translated: CASSPADGELFF.

CDR3: CEERASYEQYF. The CDR3 DNA follows: TGTGAAGAGCGGGCCTCCTACGAGCAGTACTTC. The chain employs TRBV5-3 and TRBJ2-7; D is perhaps TRBD2 (6 bases). TRBV5-3 is an ORF, with its function uncertain. The CDR3 runs to 11 residues.

This clone was seen just once. The chain carries TRBV20-1 and TRBJ2-3; 7 nucleotides agree with TRBD2. The CDR3 has 11 residues. V shed 3 bases and J 10 bases; nucleotides not matched to a gene: 4. The germline V gene encodes CDR1 DFQATT and CDR2 SNEGSKA (reference sequence). For the CDR3, the DNA is TGCAGTGCTAGGACTAGCCTATCGCAGTATTTT. Protein: CSARTSLSQYF.

The V call is TRBV4-2, the J call TRBJ2-7; no clear D gene. The CDR3 totals 16 residues. Germline CDR1 is LGHNA and CDR2 is YNFKEQ. Between the trimmed V and J ends, which lost 0 bases and 0 bases, there was a span of 12 bases. This CDR3 reads CASSQERLRLSYEQYF. As DNA, the CDR3 is TGTGCCAGCAGCCAAGAGCGACTGAGACTCTCCTACGAGCAGTACTTC.

This sequence joins TRBV5-4 and TRBJ1-5, with 8 bases fitting TRBD1. In germline, CDR1 is SGHNT, CDR2 YYREEE (reference sequence). Unmatched junction bases numbered 5, after V lost 4 bases and J lost 5 bases. The CDR3 sequence is 14 residues long. The CDR3 nucleotides are TGTGCCAGCAGCCTCGACAGGGGACATCAGCCCCAGCATTTT. This translates into CASSLDRGHQPQHF.

V gene TRBV20-1 combines with J gene TRBJ2-3; D is perhaps TRBD2 (6 bases). Looked up from germline, CDR1 is DFQATT and CDR2 is SNEGSKA (reference sequence). Trimming removed 3 bases from V and 2 bases from J, with 18 bases in between. CDR3 length: 16 residues. The CDR3 DNA follows: TGCAGTGCTAGTGGTCGCAGTCTAGCGATCACAGATACGCAGTATTTT. Encoded protein: CSASGRSLAITDTQYF.

The V call is TRBV7-9, the J call TRBJ2-5; TRBD1 aligns across 9 bases. This CDR3 is built from 16 residues. Germline trimming cut 0 bases from V and 0 bases from J; bases unmatched to any gene: 2. CDR1 and CDR2 (germline): SEHNR, FQNEAQ (reference sequence). The chain's CDR3 is CASSLAGTGYQETQYF. For the CDR3, the DNA is TGTGCCAGCAGCTTAGCTGGGACAGGGTACCAAGAGACCCAGTACTTC.

Of note for this clone: Other nucleotide sequences from this sample produce the same CDR3. The chain combines TRBV20-1 with TRBJ2-5; D ambiguous. Trimming removed 3 bases at V and 5 bases at J, with 7 bases between. Germline V gene sequence: CDR1 DFQATT, CDR2 SNEGSKA (reference sequence). The CDR3 consists of 11 residues. For the CDR3, the DNA is TGCAGTGCTAGGAGCCGGGAGACCCAGTACTTC. Residues: CSARSRETQYF.

This clone was detected only a few times. The chain joins TRBV27 to TRBJ1-4, with 9 nucleotides matching TRBD1. V was clipped by 5 bases and J by 11 bases; unmatched bases: 9. CDR1 is MNHEY and CDR2 is SMNVEV in the germline V gene (reference sequence). The CDR3 length is 14 residues. CDR3 in amino acids: CASSPGQGLEKLFF. The CDR3 bases are TGTGCCAGCAGTCCCGGACAGGGGTTGGAGAAACTGTTTTTT.

This clone was seen just once. The V gene is TRBV5-6, the J gene TRBJ1-2; a weak D match, TRBD1 (5 bases). The CDR3 is 16 residues long. V was cut by 2 bases and J by 7 bases, with 21 bases left in between. CDR1 SGHDT and CDR2 YYEEEE come from the germline V gene. Written as DNA, the CDR3 is TGTGCCAGCAGCTTCATTCCCGGGACCCAGTCAACTGGCTACACCTTC. Amino acid sequence: CASSFIPGTQSTGYTF.

This sequence joins TRBV9 and TRBJ2-3, with D hard to call. The V and J ends lost 2 bases and 3 bases respectively, with 13 bases between them. This CDR3 spans 15 amino acids. Germline values: CDR1 SGDLS, CDR2 YYNGEE. CDR3 in amino acids: CASSVVADPTDTQYF. DNA for the CDR3: TGTGCCAGCAGCGTTGTGGCGGACCCAACAGATACGCAGTATTTT. Based on the CDR3 plus reference TRBV9 and TRBJ2-3, the full variable domain is DSGVTQTPKHLITATGQRVTLRCSPRSGDLSVYWYQQSLDQGLQFLIQYYNGEERAKGNILERFSAQQFPDLHSELNLSSLELGDSALYFCASSVVADPTDTQYFGPGTRLTVL.

V usage is TRBV27 and J usage is TRBJ2-1, with 14 bases matching TRBD2. The CDR3 runs to 20 residues. The trim removed 5 bases at V and 0 bases at J, leaving 12 bases unmatched. The V gene's germline CDR1 is MNHEY and CDR2 SMNVEV (reference sequence). CDR3 region: CASSLPTGLAGVTSYNEQFF. CDR3 nucleotides: TGTGCCAGCAGTCTCCCGACGGGACTAGCGGGAGTGACCTCCTACAATGAGCAGTTCTTC.